A selection of T cell receptor beta chains follows, all from one sample in a study of cytomegalovirus exposure and HLA in healthy donors. Profiling relied on immunoSEQ multiplex PCR, and the TCRdb table lists in-frame clones only, not all of them. The sample holds around 95,000 clones; approximately 80% are singletons and the top ten take roughly 3.8%. The sample taken for sequencing was PBMCs. The receptors originated from a female donor in good health and CMV-seropositive. CDR3s include the opening cysteine and the closing phenylalanine or tryptophan. The order of the fields is D gene, V gene, CDR3 length, J gene, clone size, CDR3 DNA, CDR3 protein. D genes are given only for firm matches. A row's size may be missing; if present it is once, few, many or a size class.

d_call: TRBD2
v_call: TRBV5-1
cdr3_length: 15
j_call: TRBJ2-1
clone_size: NA
cdr3_nt: TGCGCCAGCAGCTTGGTTAGCGGGCTTTACAATGAGCAGTTCTTC
cdr3_aa: CASSLVSGLYNEQFF

d_call: TRBD1
v_call: TRBV10-3
cdr3_length: 15
j_call: TRBJ1-6
clone_size: NA
cdr3_nt: TGTGCCATCAGCCTACAGGGGAATGACCGTTCACCCCTCCACTTT
cdr3_aa: CAISLQGNDRSPLHF

d_call: NA
v_call: TRBV6-5
cdr3_length: 12
j_call: TRBJ2-7
clone_size: once
cdr3_nt: TGTGCCAGCAGTAGTGGACAGATCGAGCAGTACTTC
cdr3_aa: CASSSGQIEQYF

d_call: NA
v_call: TRBV7-9
cdr3_length: 15
j_call: TRBJ1-3
clone_size: NA
cdr3_nt: TGTGCCAGCAGCGCCGGACAGAGCTCTGGAAACACCATATATTTT
cdr3_aa: CASSAGQSSGNTIYF

d_call: NA
v_call: TRBV9
cdr3_length: 14
j_call: TRBJ2-7
clone_size: NA
cdr3_nt: TGTGCCAGCAGCGTAGAAGCGGTTACCTACGAGCAGTACTTC
cdr3_aa: CASSVEAVTYEQYF

d_call: TRBD1
v_call: TRBV9
cdr3_length: 13
j_call: TRBJ2-7
clone_size: NA
cdr3_nt: TGTGCCAGCAGCCCCCGGACAGGGAACGAGCAGTACTTC
cdr3_aa: CASSPRTGNEQYF

d_call: TRBD1
v_call: TRBV19
cdr3_length: 15
j_call: TRBJ1-1
clone_size: NA
cdr3_nt: TGTGCCAGTAGTCCGGGACAGGGGATCAACACTGAAGCTTTCTTT
cdr3_aa: CASSPGQGINTEAFF

d_call: NA
v_call: TRBV5-4
cdr3_length: 14
j_call: TRBJ1-5
clone_size: NA
cdr3_nt: TGTGCCAGCAGCTTGGCAGGGGCTCAGCAGCCCCAGCATTTT
cdr3_aa: CASSLAGAQQPQHF

d_call: TRBD1
v_call: TRBV19
cdr3_length: 15
j_call: TRBJ2-3
clone_size: NA
cdr3_nt: TGTGCCAGTAGGGACCGGGACAGGGGTACAGATACGCAGTATTTT
cdr3_aa: CASRDRDRGTDTQYF

d_call: TRBD1
v_call: TRBV6-6
cdr3_length: 15
j_call: TRBJ1-5
clone_size: few
cdr3_nt: TGTGCCAGCAGTCGCCGGGACAGTAGCAATCAGCCCCAGCATTTT
cdr3_aa: CASSRRDSSNQPQHF

d_call: NA
v_call: TRBV18
cdr3_length: 13
j_call: TRBJ2-5
clone_size: NA
cdr3_nt: TGTGCCAGCTCACTTAAAGATCGGGAGACCCAGTACTTC
cdr3_aa: CASSLKDRETQYF

d_call: NA
v_call: TRBV27
cdr3_length: 13
j_call: TRBJ1-2
clone_size: NA
cdr3_nt: TGTGCCAGCAGTTTATTTCGGGACTATGGCTACACCTTC
cdr3_aa: CASSLFRDYGYTF

d_call: TRBD1
v_call: TRBV5-1
cdr3_length: 13
j_call: TRBJ2-7
clone_size: few
cdr3_nt: TGCGCCAGCAGGCCGGGACAGGGGCACGAGCAGTACTTC
cdr3_aa: CASRPGQGHEQYF